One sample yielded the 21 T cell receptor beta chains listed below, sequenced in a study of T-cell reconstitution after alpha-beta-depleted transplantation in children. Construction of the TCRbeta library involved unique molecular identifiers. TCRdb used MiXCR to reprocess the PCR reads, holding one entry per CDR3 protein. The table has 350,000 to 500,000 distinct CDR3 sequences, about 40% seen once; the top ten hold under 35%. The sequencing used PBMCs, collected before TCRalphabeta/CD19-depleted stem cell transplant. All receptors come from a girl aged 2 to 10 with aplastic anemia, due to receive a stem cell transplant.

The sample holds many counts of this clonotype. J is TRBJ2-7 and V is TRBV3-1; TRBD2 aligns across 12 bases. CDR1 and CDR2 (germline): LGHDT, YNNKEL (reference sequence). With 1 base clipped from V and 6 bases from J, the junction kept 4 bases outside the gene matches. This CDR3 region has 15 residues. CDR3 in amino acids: CASSQAGLAGREQYF. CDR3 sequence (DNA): TGTGCCAGCAGCCAAGCAGGACTAGCGGGACGCGAGCAGTACTTC.

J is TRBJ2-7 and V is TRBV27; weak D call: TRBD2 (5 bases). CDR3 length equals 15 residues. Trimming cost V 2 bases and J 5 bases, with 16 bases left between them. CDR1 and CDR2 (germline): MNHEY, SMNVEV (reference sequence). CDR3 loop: CASSLGLDPIDEQYF. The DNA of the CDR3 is TGTGCCAGCAGTTTAGGACTGGACCCCATTGACGAGCAGTACTTC.

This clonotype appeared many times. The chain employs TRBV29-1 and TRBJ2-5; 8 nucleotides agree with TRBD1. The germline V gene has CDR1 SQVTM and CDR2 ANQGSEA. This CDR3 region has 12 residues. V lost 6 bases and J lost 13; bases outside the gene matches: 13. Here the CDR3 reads CSVGQGRTSPYF. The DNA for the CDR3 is TGCAGCGTAGGACAGGGTAGGACATCCCCGTACTTC.

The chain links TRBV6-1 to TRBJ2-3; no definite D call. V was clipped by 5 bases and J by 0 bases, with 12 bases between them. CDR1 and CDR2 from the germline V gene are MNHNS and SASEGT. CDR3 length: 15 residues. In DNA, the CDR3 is TGTGCCAGCAGTCCAATGACTTCTAGCACAGATACGCAGTATTTT. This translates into CASSPMTSSTDTQYF.

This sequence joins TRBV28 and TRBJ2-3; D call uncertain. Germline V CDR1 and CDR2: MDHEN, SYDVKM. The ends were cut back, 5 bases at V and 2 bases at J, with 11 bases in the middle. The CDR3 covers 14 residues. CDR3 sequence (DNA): TGTGCCAGCAGTGCGGCAGCGTCCACAGATACGCAGTATTTT. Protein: CASSAAASTDTQYF.

CDR3 bases: TGTGCCATCCCGGGACAGGGGACCTACGAGCAGTACTTC. Its protein product is CAIPGQGTYEQYF. The chain is built from TRBV28 and TRBJ2-7; 10 bases are a match to TRBD1. J was trimmed by 2 bases and V by 10 bases; bases with no gene match: 5. The CDR3 has 13 amino acids. Germline CDR1 MDHEN, CDR2 SYDVKM.

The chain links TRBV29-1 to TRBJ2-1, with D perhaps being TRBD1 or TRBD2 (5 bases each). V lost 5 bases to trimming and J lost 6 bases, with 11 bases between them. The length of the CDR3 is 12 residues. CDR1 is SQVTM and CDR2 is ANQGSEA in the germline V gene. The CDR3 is CSVSGTGNEQFF. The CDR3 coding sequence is TGCAGCGTTTCTGGGACGGGCAATGAGCAGTTCTTC.

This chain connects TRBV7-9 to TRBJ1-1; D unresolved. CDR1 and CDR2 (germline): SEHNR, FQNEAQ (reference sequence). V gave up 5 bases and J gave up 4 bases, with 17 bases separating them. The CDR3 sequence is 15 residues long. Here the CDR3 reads CASSPPGFIGTEAFF. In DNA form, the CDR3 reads TGTGCCAGCAGCCCCCCGGGATTTATCGGCACTGAAGCTTTCTTT. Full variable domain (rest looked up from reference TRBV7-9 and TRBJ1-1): DTGVSQNPRHKITKRGQNVTFRCDPISEHNRLYWYRQTLGQGPEFLTYFQNEAQLEKSRLLSDRFSAERPKGSFSTLEIQRTEQGDSAMYLCASSPPGFIGTEAFFGQGTRLTVV.

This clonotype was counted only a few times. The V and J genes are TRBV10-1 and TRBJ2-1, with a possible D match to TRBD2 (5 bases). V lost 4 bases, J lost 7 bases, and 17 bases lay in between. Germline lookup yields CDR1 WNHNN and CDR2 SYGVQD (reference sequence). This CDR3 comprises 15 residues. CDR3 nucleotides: TGCGCCAGCAGTGGTGGAGGCAACCCGTTGAATGAGCAGTTCTTC. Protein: CASSGGGNPLNEQFF.

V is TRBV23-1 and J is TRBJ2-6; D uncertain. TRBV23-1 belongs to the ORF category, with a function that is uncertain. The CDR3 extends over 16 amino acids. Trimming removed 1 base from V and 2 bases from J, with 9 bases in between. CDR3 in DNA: TGCGCCAGCAGTCAATTTTACAGAGCTGGGGCCAACGTCCTGACTTTC. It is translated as CASSQFYRAGANVLTF.

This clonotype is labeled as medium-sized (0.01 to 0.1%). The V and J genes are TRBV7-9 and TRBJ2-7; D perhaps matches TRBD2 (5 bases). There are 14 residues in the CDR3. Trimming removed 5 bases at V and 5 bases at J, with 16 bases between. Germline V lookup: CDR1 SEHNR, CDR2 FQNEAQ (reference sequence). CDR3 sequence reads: CASSRTGSINEQYF. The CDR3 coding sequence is TGTGCCAGCAGCCGAACGGGGTCCATCAACGAGCAGTACTTC.

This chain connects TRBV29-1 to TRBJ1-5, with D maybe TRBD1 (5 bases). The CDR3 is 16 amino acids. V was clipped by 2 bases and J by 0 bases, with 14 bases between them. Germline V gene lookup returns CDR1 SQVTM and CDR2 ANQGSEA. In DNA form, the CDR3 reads TGCAGCGTTGAACTTGCGGGGCAGTATAGCAATCAGCCCCAGCATTTT. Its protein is CSVELAGQYSNQPQHF.

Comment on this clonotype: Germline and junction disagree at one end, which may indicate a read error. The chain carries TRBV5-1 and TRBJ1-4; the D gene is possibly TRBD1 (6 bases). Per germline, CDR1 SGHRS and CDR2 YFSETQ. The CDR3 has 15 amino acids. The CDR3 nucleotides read TGCGCCAGCAGTCCAGACAGCATCAGGGGAGAAAAACCGTTTTTT. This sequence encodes CASSPDSIRGEKPFF.

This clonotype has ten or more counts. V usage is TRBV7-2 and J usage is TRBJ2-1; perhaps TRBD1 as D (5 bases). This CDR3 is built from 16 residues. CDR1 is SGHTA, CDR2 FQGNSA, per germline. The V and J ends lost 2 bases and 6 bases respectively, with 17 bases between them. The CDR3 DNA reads TGTGCCAGCAGCTTATGGACCCCAGGGCCGGTCAATGAGCAGTTCTTC. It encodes CASSLWTPGPVNEQFF.

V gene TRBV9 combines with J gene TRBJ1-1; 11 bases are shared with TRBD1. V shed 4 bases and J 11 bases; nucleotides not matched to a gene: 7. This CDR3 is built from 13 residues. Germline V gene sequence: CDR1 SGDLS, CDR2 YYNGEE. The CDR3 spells CASSLGTGGSAFF. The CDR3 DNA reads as TGTGCCAGCAGCCTTGGGACAGGGGGTTCGGCTTTCTTT. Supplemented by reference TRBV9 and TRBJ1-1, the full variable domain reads DSGVTQTPKHLITATGQRVTLRCSPRSGDLSVYWYQQSLDQGLQFLIQYYNGEERAKGNILERFSAQQFPDLHSELNLSSLELGDSALYFCASSLGTGGSAFFGQGTRLTVV.

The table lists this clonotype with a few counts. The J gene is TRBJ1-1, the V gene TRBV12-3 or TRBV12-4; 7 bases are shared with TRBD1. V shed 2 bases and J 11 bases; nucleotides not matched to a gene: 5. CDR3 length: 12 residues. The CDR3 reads CASSLMGQQAFF. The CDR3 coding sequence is TGTGCCAGCAGTTTAATGGGACAGCAGGCTTTCTTT.

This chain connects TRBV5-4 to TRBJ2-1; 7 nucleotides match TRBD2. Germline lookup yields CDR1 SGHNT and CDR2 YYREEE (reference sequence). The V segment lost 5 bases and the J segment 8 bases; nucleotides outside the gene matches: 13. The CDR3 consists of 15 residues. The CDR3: CASRRETGGSDEQFF. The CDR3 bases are TGTGCCAGCAGACGCGAGACCGGGGGGTCCGATGAGCAGTTCTTC.

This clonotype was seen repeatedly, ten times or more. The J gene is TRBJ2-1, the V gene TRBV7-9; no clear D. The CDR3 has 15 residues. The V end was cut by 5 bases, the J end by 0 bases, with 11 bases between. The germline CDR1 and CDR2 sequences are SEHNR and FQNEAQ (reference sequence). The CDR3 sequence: CASSPNSNSYNEQFF. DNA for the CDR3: TGTGCCAGCAGCCCCAACTCGAACTCCTACAATGAGCAGTTCTTC.

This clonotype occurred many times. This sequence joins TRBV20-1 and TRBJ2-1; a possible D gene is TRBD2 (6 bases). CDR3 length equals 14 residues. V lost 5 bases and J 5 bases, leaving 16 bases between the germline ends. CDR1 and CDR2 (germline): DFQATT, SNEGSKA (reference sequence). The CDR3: CSAPGGMLNNEQFF. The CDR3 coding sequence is TGCAGTGCTCCCGGGGGAATGCTTAACAATGAGCAGTTCTTC.

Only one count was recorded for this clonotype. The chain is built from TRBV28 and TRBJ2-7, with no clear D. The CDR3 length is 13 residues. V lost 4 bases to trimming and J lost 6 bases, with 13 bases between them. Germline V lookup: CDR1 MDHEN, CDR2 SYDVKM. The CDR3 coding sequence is TGTGCCAGCAGTTCCCTTAGGAAAACCGAGCAGTACTTC. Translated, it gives CASSSLRKTEQYF.

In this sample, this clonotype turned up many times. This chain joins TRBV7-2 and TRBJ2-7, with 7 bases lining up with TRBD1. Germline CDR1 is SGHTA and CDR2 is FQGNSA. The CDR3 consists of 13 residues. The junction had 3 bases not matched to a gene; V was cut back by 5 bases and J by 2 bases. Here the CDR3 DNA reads TGTGCCAGCAGCCACGGGACAGCCTACGAGCAGTACTTC. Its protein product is CASSHGTAYEQYF. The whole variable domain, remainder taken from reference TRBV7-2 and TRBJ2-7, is GAGVSQSPSNKVTEKGKDVELRCDPISGHTALYWYRQSLGQGLEFLIYFQGNSAPDKSGLPSDRFSAERTGGSVSTLTIQRTQQEDSAVYLCASSHGTAYEQYFGPGTRLTVT.